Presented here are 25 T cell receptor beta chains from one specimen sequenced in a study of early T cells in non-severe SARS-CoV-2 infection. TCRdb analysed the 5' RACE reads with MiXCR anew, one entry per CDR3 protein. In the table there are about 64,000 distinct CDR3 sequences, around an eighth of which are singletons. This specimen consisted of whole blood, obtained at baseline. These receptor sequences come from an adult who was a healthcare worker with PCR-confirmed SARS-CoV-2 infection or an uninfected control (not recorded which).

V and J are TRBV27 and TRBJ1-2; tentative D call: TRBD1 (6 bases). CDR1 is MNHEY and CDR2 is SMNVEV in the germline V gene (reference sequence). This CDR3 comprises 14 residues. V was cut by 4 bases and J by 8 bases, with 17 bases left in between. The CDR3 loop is CASSSLTGSRGYTF. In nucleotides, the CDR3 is TGTGCCAGCAGTTCCTTGACAGGATCAAGAGGCTACACCTTC.

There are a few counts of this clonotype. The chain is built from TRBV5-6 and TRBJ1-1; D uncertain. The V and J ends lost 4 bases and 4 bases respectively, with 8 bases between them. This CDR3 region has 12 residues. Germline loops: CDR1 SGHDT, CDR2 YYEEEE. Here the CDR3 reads CASSQDSTEAFF. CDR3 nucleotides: TGTGCCAGCAGCCAGGACTCCACTGAAGCTTTCTTT.

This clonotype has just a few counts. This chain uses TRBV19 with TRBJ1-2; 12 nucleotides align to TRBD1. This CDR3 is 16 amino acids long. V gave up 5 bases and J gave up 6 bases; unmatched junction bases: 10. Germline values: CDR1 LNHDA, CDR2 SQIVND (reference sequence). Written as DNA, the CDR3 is TGTGCCAGTAGTCCTAGACGGGACAGGGGGCTGGATGGCTACACCTTC. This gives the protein CASSPRRDRGLDGYTF. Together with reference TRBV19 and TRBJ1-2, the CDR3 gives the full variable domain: DGGITQSPKYLFRKEGQNVTLSCEQNLNHDAMYWYRQDPGQGLRLIYYSQIVNDFQKGDIAEGYSVSREKKESFPLTVTSAQKNPTAFYLCASSPRRDRGLDGYTFGSGTRLTVV.

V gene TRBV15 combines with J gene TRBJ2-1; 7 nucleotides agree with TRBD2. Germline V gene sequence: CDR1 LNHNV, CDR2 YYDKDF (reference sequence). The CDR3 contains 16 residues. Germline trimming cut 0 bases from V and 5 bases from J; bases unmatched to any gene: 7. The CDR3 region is CATSRDSASGHNEQFF. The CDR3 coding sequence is TGTGCCACCAGCAGAGATTCAGCTAGCGGACACAATGAGCAGTTCTTC.

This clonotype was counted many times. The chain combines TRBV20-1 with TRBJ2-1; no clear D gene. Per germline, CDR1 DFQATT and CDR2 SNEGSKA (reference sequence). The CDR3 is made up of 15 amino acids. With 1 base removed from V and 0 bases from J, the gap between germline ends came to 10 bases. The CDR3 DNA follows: TGCAGTGCTAGAGGCTCTCCCAACTCCTACAATGAGCAGTTCTTC. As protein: CSARGSPNSYNEQFF.

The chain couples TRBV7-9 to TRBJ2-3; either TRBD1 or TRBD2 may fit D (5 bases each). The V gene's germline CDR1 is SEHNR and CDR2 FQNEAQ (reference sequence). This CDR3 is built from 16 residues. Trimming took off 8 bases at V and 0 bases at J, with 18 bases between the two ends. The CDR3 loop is CASGGTSRPSTDTQYF. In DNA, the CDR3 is TGTGCCAGCGGGGGAACTAGTCGCCCCAGCACAGATACGCAGTATTTT.

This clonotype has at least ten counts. The CDR3 reads CASSQTIWDTQYF. CDR3 bases: TGTGCCAGCAGTCAGACCATCTGGGATACGCAGTATTTT. The chain joins TRBV12-3 or TRBV12-4 to TRBJ2-3; no clear D. V shed 5 bases and J shed 6 bases, with 12 bases lying between them. The CDR3 contains 13 residues.

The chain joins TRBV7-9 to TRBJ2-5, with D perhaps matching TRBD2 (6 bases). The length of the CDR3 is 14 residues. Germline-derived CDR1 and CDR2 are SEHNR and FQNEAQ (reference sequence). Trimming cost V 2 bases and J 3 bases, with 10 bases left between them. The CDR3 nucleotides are TGTGCCAGCAGCTTATTGGAGGGAGAAGAGACCCAGTACTTC. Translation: CASSLLEGEETQYF. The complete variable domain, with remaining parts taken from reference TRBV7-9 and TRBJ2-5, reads DTGVSQNPRHKITKRGQNVTFRCDPISEHNRLYWYRQTLGQGPEFLTYFQNEAQLEKSRLLSDRFSAERPKGSFSTLEIQRTEQGDSAMYLCASSLLEGEETQYFGPGTRLLVL.

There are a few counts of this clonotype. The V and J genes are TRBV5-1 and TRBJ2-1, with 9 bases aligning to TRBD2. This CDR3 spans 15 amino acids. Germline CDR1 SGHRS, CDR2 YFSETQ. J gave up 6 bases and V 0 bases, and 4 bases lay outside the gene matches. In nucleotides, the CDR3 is TGCGCCAGCAGCTTGGGGACTAGCGAGAGCAATGAGCAGTTCTTC. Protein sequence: CASSLGTSESNEQFF.

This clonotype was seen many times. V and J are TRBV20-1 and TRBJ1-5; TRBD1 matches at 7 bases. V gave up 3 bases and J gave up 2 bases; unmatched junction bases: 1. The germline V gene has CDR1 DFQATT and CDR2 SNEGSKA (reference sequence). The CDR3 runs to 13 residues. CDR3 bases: TGCAGTGCTAGCGACAGGGGCAATCAGCCCCAGCATTTT. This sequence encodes CSASDRGNQPQHF.

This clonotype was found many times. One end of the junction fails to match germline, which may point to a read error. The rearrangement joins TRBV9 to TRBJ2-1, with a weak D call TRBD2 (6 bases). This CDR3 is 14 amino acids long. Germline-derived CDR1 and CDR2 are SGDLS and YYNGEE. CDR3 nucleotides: TGTGCCAGCAGCCCCTGGGACTCCAACAATGAGCAGTTCTTC. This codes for CASSPWDSNNEQFF.

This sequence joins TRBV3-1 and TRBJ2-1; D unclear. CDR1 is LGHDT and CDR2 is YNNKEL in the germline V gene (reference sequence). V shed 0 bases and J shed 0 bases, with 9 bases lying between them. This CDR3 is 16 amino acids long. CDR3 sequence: CASSQDYAPSYNEQFF. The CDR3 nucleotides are TGTGCCAGCAGCCAAGATTACGCGCCCTCCTACAATGAGCAGTTCTTC.

The CDR3 sequence is CSASGQSPGELFF. The CDR3 DNA is TGCAGTGCTTCCGGACAGAGCCCCGGGGAGCTGTTTTTT. The chain couples TRBV20-1 to TRBJ2-2; a possible D gene is TRBD1 (6 bases). In germline, CDR1 is DFQATT, CDR2 SNEGSKA (reference sequence). The CDR3 consists of 13 residues. V gave up 5 bases and J gave up 6 bases, with 13 bases separating them.

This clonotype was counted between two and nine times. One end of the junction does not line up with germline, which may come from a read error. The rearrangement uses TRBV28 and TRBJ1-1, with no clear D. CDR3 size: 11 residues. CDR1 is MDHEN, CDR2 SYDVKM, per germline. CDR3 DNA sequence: TGTGCCAGCGGTTTGAACACTGAAGCTTTCTTT. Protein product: CASGLNTEAFF.

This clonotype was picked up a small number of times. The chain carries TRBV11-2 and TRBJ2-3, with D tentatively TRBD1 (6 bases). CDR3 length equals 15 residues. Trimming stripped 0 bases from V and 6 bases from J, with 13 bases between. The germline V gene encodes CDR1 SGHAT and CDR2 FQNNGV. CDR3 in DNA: TGTGCCAGCAGCTTAGATTCCACAGGGATGGATACGCAGTATTTT. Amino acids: CASSLDSTGMDTQYF.

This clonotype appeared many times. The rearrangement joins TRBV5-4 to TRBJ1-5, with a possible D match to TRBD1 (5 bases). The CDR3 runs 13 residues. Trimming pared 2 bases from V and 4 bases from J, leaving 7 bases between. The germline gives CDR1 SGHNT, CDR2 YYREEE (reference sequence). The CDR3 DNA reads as TGTGCCAGCAGCTTCCAGGGTAATCAGCCCCAGCATTTT. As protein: CASSFQGNQPQHF.

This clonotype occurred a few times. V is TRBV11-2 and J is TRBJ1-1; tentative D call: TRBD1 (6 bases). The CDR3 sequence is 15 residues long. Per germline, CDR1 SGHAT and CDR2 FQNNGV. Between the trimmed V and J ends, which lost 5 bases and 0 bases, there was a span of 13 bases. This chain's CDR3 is CASSPRRGMNTEAFF. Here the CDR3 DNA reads TGTGCCAGCAGCCCCAGGAGGGGGATGAACACTGAAGCTTTCTTT.

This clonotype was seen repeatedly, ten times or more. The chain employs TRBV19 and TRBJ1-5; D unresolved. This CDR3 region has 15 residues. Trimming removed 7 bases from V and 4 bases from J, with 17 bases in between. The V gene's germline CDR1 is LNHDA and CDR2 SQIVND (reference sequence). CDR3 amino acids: CASTQMRQQNQPQHF. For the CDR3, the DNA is TGTGCCAGTACCCAGATGCGGCAGCAGAATCAGCCCCAGCATTTT.

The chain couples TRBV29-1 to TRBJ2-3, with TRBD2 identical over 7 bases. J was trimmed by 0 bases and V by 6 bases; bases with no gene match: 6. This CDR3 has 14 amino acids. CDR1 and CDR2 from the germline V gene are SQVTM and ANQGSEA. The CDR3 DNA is TGCAGCGTAGCCCGGGGAGGGAGCACAGATACGCAGTATTTT. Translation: CSVARGGSTDTQYF.

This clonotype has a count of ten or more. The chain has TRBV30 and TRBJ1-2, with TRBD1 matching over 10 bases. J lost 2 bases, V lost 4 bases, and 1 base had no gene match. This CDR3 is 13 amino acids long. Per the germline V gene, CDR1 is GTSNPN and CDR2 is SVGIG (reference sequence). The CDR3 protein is CAWMGQGNYGYTF. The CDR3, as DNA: TGTGCCTGGATGGGACAGGGGAACTATGGCTACACCTTC.

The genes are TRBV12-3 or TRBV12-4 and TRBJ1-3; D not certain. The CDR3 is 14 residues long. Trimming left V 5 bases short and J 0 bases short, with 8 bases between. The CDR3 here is CASSEQLSGNTIYF. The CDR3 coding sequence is TGTGCCAGCAGTGAGCAGCTCTCTGGAAACACCATATATTTT.

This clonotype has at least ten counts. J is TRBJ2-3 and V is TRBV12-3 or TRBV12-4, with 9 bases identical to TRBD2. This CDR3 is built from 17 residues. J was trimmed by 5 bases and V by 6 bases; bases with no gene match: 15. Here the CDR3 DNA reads TGTGCCAGCAGCGGGCCGCCGGCGGGGGGGCCAGGAGATACGCAGTATTTT. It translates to CASSGPPAGGPGDTQYF.

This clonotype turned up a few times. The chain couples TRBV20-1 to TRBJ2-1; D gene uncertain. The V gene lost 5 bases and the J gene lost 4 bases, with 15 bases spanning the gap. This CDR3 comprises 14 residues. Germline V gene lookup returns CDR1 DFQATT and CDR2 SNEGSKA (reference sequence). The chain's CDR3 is CSAPQPGQYNEQFF. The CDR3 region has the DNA TGCAGTGCTCCGCAACCGGGCCAGTACAATGAGCAGTTCTTC.

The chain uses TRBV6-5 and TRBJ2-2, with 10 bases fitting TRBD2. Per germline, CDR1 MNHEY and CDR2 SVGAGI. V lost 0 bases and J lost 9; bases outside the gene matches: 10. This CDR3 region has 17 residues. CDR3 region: CASSYSILAGEDRELFF. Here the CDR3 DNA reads TGTGCCAGCAGTTACTCAATCCTAGCGGGGGAGGACAGGGAGCTGTTTTTT.

CDR3 residues: CASRPSSAERGDTQYF. CDR3 DNA sequence: TGTGCCAGCAGACCGAGTTCAGCGGAAAGAGGGGATACGCAGTATTTT. The V call is TRBV7-9, the J call TRBJ2-3, with a tentative D call TRBD2 (5 bases). Trimming removed 6 bases at V and 6 bases at J, with 22 bases between. The CDR3 consists of 16 residues. CDR1 is SEHNR, CDR2 FQNEAQ, per germline (reference sequence).